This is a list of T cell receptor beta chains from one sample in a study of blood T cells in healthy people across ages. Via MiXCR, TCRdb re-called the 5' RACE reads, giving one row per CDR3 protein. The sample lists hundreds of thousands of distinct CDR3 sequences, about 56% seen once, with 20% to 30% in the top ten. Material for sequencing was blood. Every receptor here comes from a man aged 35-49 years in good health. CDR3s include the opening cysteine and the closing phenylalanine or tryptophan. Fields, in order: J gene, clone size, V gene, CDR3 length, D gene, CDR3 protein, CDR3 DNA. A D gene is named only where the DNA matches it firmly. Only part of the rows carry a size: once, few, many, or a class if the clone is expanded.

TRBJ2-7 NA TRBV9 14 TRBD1 CASSTVQGAHEQYF TGTGCCAGCAGCACCGTACAGGGGGCCCACGAGCAGTACTTC
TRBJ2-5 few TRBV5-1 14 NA CASRVQPEGETQYF TGCGCCAGCAGAGTCCAGCCGGAGGGGGAGACCCAGTACTTC
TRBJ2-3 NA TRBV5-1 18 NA CASSLAMAAPGGGDTQYF TGCGCCAGCAGCTTGGCCATGGCCGCCCCTGGTGGGGGAGATACGCAGTATTTT
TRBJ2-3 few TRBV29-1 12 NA CSVRREMRAQYF TGCAGCGTCCGCAGGGAAATGAGGGCGCAGTATTTT
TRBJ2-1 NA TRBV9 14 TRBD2 CASRPTGGRNEQFF TGTGCCAGCAGGCCCACGGGAGGAAGGAATGAGCAGTTCTTC
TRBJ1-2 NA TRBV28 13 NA CASRVSGFDGYTF TGTGCCAGTCGAGTCTCGGGGTTCGATGGCTACACCTTC
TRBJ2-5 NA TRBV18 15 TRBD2 CASSPGASGMREQYF TGTGCCAGCTCACCAGGGGCTAGCGGGATGAGGGAGCAGTACTTC
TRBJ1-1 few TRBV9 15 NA CASSPRGTLNTEAFF TGTGCCAGCAGCCCCCGAGGGACTCTCAACACTGAAGCTTTCTTT
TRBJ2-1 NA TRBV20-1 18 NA CSAATGGAGGGSYNEQFF TGCAGTGCTGCCACAGGGGGCGCGGGAGGGGGTTCCTACAATGAGCAGTTCTTC
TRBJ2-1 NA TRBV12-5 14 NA CASGPGVQGDEQFF TGTGCTAGTGGCCCAGGGGTCCAAGGGGATGAGCAGTTCTTC
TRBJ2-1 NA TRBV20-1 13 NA CSTLGGSYNEQFF TGCTCTACCCTAGGGGGGTCCTACAATGAGCAGTTCTTC
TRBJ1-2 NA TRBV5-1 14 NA CASSLGSGHYGYTF TGCGCCAGCAGCTTGGGTTCAGGACACTATGGCTACACCTTC
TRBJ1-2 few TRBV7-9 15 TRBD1 CASRPTGQLIYGYTF TGTGCCAGCAGACCCACGGGACAGCTGATCTATGGCTACACCTTC
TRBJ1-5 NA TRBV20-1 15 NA CSARKSAGSNQPQHF TGCAGTGCTAGGAAAAGCGCGGGTTCCAATCAGCCCCAGCATTTT
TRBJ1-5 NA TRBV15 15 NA CATSRDLGGNQPQHF TGTGCCACCAGCAGAGATCTAGGTGGCAATCAGCCCCAGCATTTT
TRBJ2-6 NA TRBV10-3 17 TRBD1 CAISNRDRDGGANVLTF TGTGCCATCAGTAACCGGGACAGGGATGGTGGGGCCAACGTCCTGACTTTC
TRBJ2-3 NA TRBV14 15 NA CASSQDYSSTDTQYF TGTGCCAGCAGCCAGGACTATTCTAGCACAGATACGCAGTATTTT
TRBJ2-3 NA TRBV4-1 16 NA CASSQEERQGTDTQYF TGCGCCAGCAGCCAAGAGGAAAGACAGGGCACAGATACGCAGTATTTT
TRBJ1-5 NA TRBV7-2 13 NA CASSLAGRQPQHF TGTGCCAGCAGCTTAGCAGGGAGACAGCCCCAGCATTTT
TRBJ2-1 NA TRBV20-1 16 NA CSARPLGKGSYNEQFF TGCAGTGCTAGACCTCTAGGGAAAGGGTCCTACAATGAGCAGTTCTTC
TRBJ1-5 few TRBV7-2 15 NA CASSLGRGDNQPQHF TGTGCCAGCAGCTTAGGAAGGGGGGACAATCAGCCCCAGCATTTT
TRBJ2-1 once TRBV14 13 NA CASRHSSSNEQFF TGTGCCAGCAGACACAGTTCCAGCAATGAGCAGTTCTTC
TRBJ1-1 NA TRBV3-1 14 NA CASSHVARNTEAFF TGTGCCAGCAGCCATGTTGCTCGGAACACTGAAGCTTTCTTT
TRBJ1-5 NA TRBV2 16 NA CASSERLAYSNQPQHF TGTGCCAGCAGTGAAAGGTTAGCTTATAGCAATCAGCCCCAGCATTTT
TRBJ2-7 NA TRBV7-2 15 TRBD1 CASSLAQGVFYEQYF TGTGCCAGCAGCTTAGCGCAGGGGGTCTTTTACGAGCAGTACTTC
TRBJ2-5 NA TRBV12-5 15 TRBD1 CASGCQGQGVCEQYF TGTGCTAGTGGTTGCCAGGGACAGGGGGTTTGTGAGCAGTACTTC
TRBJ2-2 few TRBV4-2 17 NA CASSQERSEAGTGELFF TGTGCCAGCAGCCAAGAGAGGTCTGAAGCAGGGACCGGGGAGCTGTTTTTT
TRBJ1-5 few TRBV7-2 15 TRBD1 CASSLGQGPNQPQHF TGTGCCAGCAGCTTAGGACAGGGGCCCAATCAGCCCCAGCATTTT
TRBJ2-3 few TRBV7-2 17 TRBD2 CASSLELAGGHTDTQYF TGTGCCAGCAGCTTGGAACTAGCGGGGGGCCACACAGATACGCAGTATTTT
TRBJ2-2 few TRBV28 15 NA CASSPARESTGELFF TGTGCCAGCAGTCCGGCCCGGGAGTCCACCGGGGAGCTGTTTTTT
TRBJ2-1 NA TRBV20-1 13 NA CSARSGGDNEQFF TGCAGTGCTAGATCTGGCGGGGACAATGAGCAGTTCTTC
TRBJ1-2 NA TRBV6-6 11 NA CASSYRNGYTF TGTGCCAGCAGTTACAGAAATGGCTACACCTTC
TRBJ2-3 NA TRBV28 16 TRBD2 CASSPSGRGDLNTQYF TGTGCCAGCAGTCCCTCGGGGCGGGGGGACCTAAATACGCAGTATTTT
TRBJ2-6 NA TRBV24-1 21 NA CATSAQEQKSTANSGANVLTF TGTGCCACCAGTGCCCAAGAACAGAAATCCACCGCCAATTCTGGGGCCAACGTCCTGACTTTT
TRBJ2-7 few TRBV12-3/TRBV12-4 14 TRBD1 CASSTGQGAREQYF TGTGCCAGCAGCACGGGACAGGGGGCGAGAGAGCAGTACTTC
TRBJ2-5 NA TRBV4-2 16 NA CASSHRGEFDHNEQYF TGTGCCAGCAGCCACAGGGGGGAGTTTGACCACAATGAGCAGTACTTC
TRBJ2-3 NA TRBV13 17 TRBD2 CASSPTKTSGKTDTQYF TGTGCCAGCAGCCCAACCAAGACTAGCGGGAAAACAGATACGCAGTATTTT
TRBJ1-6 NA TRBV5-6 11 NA CASSTGGPLHF TGTGCCAGCAGTACGGGGGGGCCCCTCCACTTT
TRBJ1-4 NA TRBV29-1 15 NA CSVRDLGATNEKLFF TGCAGCGTTAGAGATCTCGGGGCAACTAATGAAAAACTGTTTTTT
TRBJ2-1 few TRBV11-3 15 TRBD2 CASRQGASGANEQFF TGTGCCAGCAGGCAAGGGGCTAGCGGTGCTAATGAGCAGTTCTTC
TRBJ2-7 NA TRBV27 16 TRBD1 CASSTYAGTGGYEQYF TGTGCCAGCAGTACATACGCCGGGACAGGGGGCTACGAGCAGTACTTC
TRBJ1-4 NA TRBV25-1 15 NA CASSPLGGDHEKLFF TGTGCCAGCAGCCCCCTAGGAGGGGACCATGAAAAACTGTTTTTT
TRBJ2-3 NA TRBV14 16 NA CASSVDSAFSTDTQYF TGTGCCAGCAGCGTCGACAGCGCTTTTAGCACAGATACGCAGTATTTT
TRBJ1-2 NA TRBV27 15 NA CASSSYSHNNYGYTF TGTGCCAGCAGTTCGTACAGCCACAACAACTATGGCTACACCTTC
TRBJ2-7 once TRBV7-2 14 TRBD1 CASSSQGALGEQYF TGTGCCAGCAGTTCACAGGGGGCGCTGGGCGAGCAGTACTTC
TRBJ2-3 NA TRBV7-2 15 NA CASSLGAISTDTQYF TGTGCCAGCAGCTTAGGAGCAATATCCACAGATACGCAGTATTTT
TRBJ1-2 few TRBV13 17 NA CASSLPGRAESVYGYTF TGTGCCAGCAGCTTACCAGGTCGTGCCGAAAGCGTCTATGGCTACACCTTC
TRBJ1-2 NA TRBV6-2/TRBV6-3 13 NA CASSFGKNYGYTF TGTGCCAGCAGTTTTGGGAAAAACTATGGCTACACCTTC
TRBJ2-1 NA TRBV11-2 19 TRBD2 CASSLKGGLAGLSYNEQFF TGTGCCAGCAGCTTAAAGGGGGGACTAGCGGGACTCTCCTACAATGAGCAGTTCTTC